The 27 T cell receptor beta chains in this list originate from one sample, sequenced in a study of identical twins. Using its own MiXCR run on the 5' RACE reads, TCRdb lists one record per CDR3 protein. The profile shows some 96,000 distinct CDR3 sequences, 5.5% to 7% of them singletons. The sequenced sample consisted of memory T cells sorted from blood. The receptors originated from a woman aged 50 to 65 in good health.

This clonotype appeared many times. The V call is TRBV11-2, the J call TRBJ1-3, with 7 bases fitting TRBD1. The CDR3 is made up of 14 amino acids. J gave up 4 bases and V 4 bases, and 4 bases lay outside the gene matches. Looked up from germline, CDR1 is SGHAT and CDR2 is FQNNGV. The CDR3 coding sequence is TGTGCCAGCAGCTCGGGGACAGCCGGAAACACCATATATTTT. It specifies CASSSGTAGNTIYF.

This clonotype was picked up a small number of times. V usage is TRBV5-1 and J usage is TRBJ1-2; D possibly corresponds to TRBD1 (5 bases). CDR1 SGHRS and CDR2 YFSETQ come from the germline V gene. The germline V and J ends were trimmed by 5 bases and 5 bases, with 19 bases remaining between them. The length of the CDR3 is 15 residues. The CDR3 spells CASSGVKEGIYGYTF. The DNA for the CDR3 is TGCGCCAGCAGTGGCGTCAAGGAGGGGATATATGGCTACACCTTC.

This clonotype was observed at least ten times. V gene TRBV3-1 combines with J gene TRBJ2-3, with a tentative D call TRBD2 (6 bases). Trimming left V 4 bases short and J 1 base short, with 15 bases between. Per germline, CDR1 LGHDT and CDR2 YNNKEL (reference sequence). The length of the CDR3 is 16 residues. This chain's CDR3 is CASSRFERAGTDTQYF. As DNA, the CDR3 is TGTGCCAGCAGCCGGTTTGAGCGGGCGGGCACAGATACGCAGTATTTT.

The V gene is TRBV19, the J gene TRBJ1-1; 7 nucleotides agree with TRBD1. The CDR3 runs to 17 residues. Trimming took 3 bases from V and 4 from J; bases not matched to a gene: 14. Germline V gene lookup returns CDR1 LNHDA and CDR2 SQIVND (reference sequence). CDR3 loop: CASSIWGQGGKGTEAFF. CDR3 coding DNA: TGTGCCAGTAGTATCTGGGGGCAGGGGGGGAAAGGCACTGAAGCTTTCTTT. Supplemented by reference TRBV19 and TRBJ1-1, the full variable domain reads DGGITQSPKYLFRKEGQNVTLSCEQNLNHDAMYWYRQDPGQGLRLIYYSQIVNDFQKGDIAEGYSVSREKKESFPLTVTSAQKNPTAFYLCASSIWGQGGKGTEAFFGQGTRLTVV.

This clonotype has ten or more counts. The chain couples TRBV3-1 to TRBJ2-5, with 9 bases matching TRBD1. The trim removed 1 base at V and 1 base at J, leaving 10 bases unmatched. Per germline, CDR1 LGHDT and CDR2 YNNKEL (reference sequence). The CDR3 sequence is 18 residues long. The CDR3 DNA reads TGTGCCAGCAGCCAAGGATTACGGACAGGGGCATCCCAAGAGACCCAGTACTTC. Protein sequence: CASSQGLRTGASQETQYF.

This clonotype showed up many times. The gene calls are TRBV6-6 and TRBJ2-6; D ambiguous. The CDR3 is 15 residues long. Germline V lookup: CDR1 MNHNY, CDR2 SVGAGI (reference sequence). V was clipped by 2 bases and J by 1 base, with 6 bases between them. The CDR3 DNA follows: TGTGCCAGCAGTTACGTGGGATCTGGGGCCAACGTCCTGACTTTC. As protein: CASSYVGSGANVLTF.

This sequence joins TRBV14 and TRBJ2-3; 8 bases are shared with TRBD2. CDR3 length equals 18 residues. Germline V gene data show CDR1 as SGHDN and CDR2 as FVKESK. V was pared by 6 bases and J by 6 bases, with 20 bases of the junction left unmatched. CDR3 protein: CASSQPILAGGGWDTQYF. The CDR3, as DNA: TGTGCCAGCAGTCAACCTATCCTGGCGGGAGGCGGATGGGATACGCAGTATTTT.

This clonotype came up many times. The chain has TRBV6-5 and TRBJ2-1; 7 positions match TRBD2. Looked up from germline, CDR1 is MNHEY and CDR2 is SVGAGI. V shed 2 bases and J 3 bases; nucleotides not matched to a gene: 1. The CDR3 is 14 residues long. CDR3 DNA: TGTGCCAGCAGTTACGCGGGGGACTACAATGAGCAGTTCTTC. It is translated as CASSYAGDYNEQFF.

This clonotype appeared many times. This chain uses TRBV5-1 with TRBJ2-7, with 9 bases that match TRBD1. The CDR3 has 14 residues. Germline CDR1 reads SGHRS; CDR2 reads YFSETQ. V trimming: 6 bases; J trimming: 3 bases; junction bases outside the gene matches: 7. The CDR3 is CASMTGTGRYEQYF. The CDR3 nucleotides read TGCGCCAGCATGACCGGGACAGGGCGCTACGAGCAGTACTTC. Filled out from reference TRBV5-1 and TRBJ2-7, the complete variable domain reads KAGVTQTPRYLIKTRGQQVTLSCSPISGHRSVSWYQQTPGQGLQFLFEYFSETQRNKGNFPGRFSGRQFSNSRSEMNVSTLELGDSALYLCASMTGTGRYEQYFGPGTRLTVT.

The sample holds many counts of this clonotype. This chain connects TRBV10-2 to TRBJ2-2; no firm D call. Germline CDR1 is WSHSY and CDR2 is SAAADI. This CDR3 has 12 amino acids. Trimming cost V 9 bases and J 5 bases, with 10 bases left between them. As DNA, the CDR3 is TGCGCCAGTGAAGCGAGTACCGGGGAGCTGTTTTTT. As protein: CASEASTGELFF.

The table lists this clonotype with many counts. J is TRBJ2-3 and V is TRBV4-2; tentative D call: TRBD1 (5 bases). CDR1 and CDR2 from the germline V gene are LGHNA and YNFKEQ. Trimming removed 0 bases from V and 3 bases from J, with 7 bases in between. This CDR3 contains 14 residues. CDR3 nucleotide sequence: TGTGCCAGCAGCCAAGAAAAGGGGACAGATACGCAGTATTTT. Protein sequence: CASSQEKGTDTQYF.

Many counts were recorded for this clonotype. The chain is built from TRBV7-8 and TRBJ2-3, with no clear D. Germline V lookup: CDR1 SGHVS, CDR2 FQNEAQ. V was clipped by 3 bases and J by 5 bases, with 6 bases between them. The CDR3 has 12 amino acids. CDR3 DNA sequence: TGTGCCAGCAGCTTTATGAAAGATACGCAGTATTTT. Encoded protein: CASSFMKDTQYF.

In this sample, this clonotype turned up many times. The DNA of the CDR3 is TGCGCCAGCAGCCAAACCGGGACCCTTTCCAACGAGCAGTACTTC. Translating it yields CASSQTGTLSNEQYF. The chain links TRBV4-1 to TRBJ2-7; D could derive from TRBD1 or TRBD2 (5 bases each). CDR3 length: 15 residues. V dropped 2 bases and J dropped 5 bases, with 16 bases sitting between them. CDR1 and CDR2 (germline): MGHRA, YSYEKL.

The table lists this clonotype with a few counts. The J gene is TRBJ2-1, the V gene TRBV14; 9 bases line up with TRBD1. The CDR3 spans 13 residues. Germline CDR1 reads SGHDN; CDR2 reads FVKESK. J lost 13 bases, V lost 2 bases, and 6 bases had no gene match. The CDR3 DNA reads as TGTGCCAGCAGCCAAAGGGCGGGACAGGGACAGTTCTTC. As protein: CASSQRAGQGQFF.

This clonotype has ten or more counts. The chain joins TRBV14 to TRBJ2-2; D perhaps matches TRBD2 (6 bases). The CDR3 runs to 15 residues. Germline V lookup: CDR1 SGHDN, CDR2 FVKESK. The germline V and J ends were trimmed by 4 bases and 5 bases, with 14 bases remaining between them. The CDR3 DNA sequence: TGTGCCAGCAGCCCCGCCCGTGGAGGGACCGGGGAGCTGTTTTTT. Translation: CASSPARGGTGELFF.

This clonotype was detected only a few times. V gene TRBV20-1 combines with J gene TRBJ1-2, with D unresolved. Germline V gives CDR1 DFQATT, CDR2 SNEGSKA (reference sequence). Trimming took 6 bases from V and 2 from J, leaving 10 bases between them. This CDR3 is built from 12 residues. As DNA, the CDR3 is TGCAGTGCCGCTTCCCCGAACTATGGCTACACCTTC. Encoded protein: CSAASPNYGYTF.

This clonotype was seen at least ten times. This sequence joins TRBV4-2 and TRBJ2-3; TRBD2 aligns across 8 bases. Germline V gives CDR1 LGHNA, CDR2 YNFKEQ. This CDR3 is built from 19 residues. The junction had 13 bases not matched to a gene; V was cut back by 0 bases and J by 2 bases. The CDR3 DNA is TGTGCCAGCAGCCAAGAGGGGACCTTGGCGGGAGGTTCCACAGATACGCAGTATTTT. Translation: CASSQEGTLAGGSTDTQYF.

This clonotype was observed at least ten times. The chain has TRBV11-2 and TRBJ2-1; maybe TRBD2 (5 bases). The CDR3 runs 12 residues. Germline-derived CDR1 and CDR2 are SGHAT and FQNNGV. The germline V and J ends were trimmed by 0 bases and 15 bases, with 12 bases remaining between them. CDR3 in amino acids: CASSLEPQRLFF. DNA of the CDR3: TGTGCCAGCAGCTTAGAACCCCAGCGGCTGTTCTTC.

The sample holds many counts of this clonotype. V is TRBV20-1 and J is TRBJ2-6; D not resolved. The V end lost 3 bases, the J end lost 4 bases, and 13 bases lay between the germline ends. The CDR3 is made up of 15 amino acids. From germline, CDR1 is DFQATT and CDR2 SNEGSKA (reference sequence). CDR3 DNA: TGCAGTGCTAGTATGGCCGGCTTCGGGGCCAACGTCCTGACTTTC. This codes for CSASMAGFGANVLTF.

The table lists this clonotype with many counts. The V call is TRBV12-3 or TRBV12-4, the J call TRBJ2-1; 8 nucleotides line up with TRBD2. This CDR3 is built from 16 residues. The V segment lost 8 bases and the J segment 1 base; nucleotides outside the gene matches: 10. The CDR3 sequence: CASSQRGGRSYNEQFF. CDR3 bases: TGTGCCAGCTCACAACGGGGGGGGCGGTCCTACAATGAGCAGTTCTTC.

This clonotype was picked up many times. The chain employs TRBV6-4 and TRBJ2-1, with D perhaps TRBD1 (6 bases). Germline V gene data show CDR1 as MRHNA and CDR2 as SNTAGT. There are 15 residues in the CDR3. Trimming took off 2 bases at V and 3 bases at J, with 11 bases between the two ends. DNA for the CDR3: TGTGCCAGCAGTGACGGCCAGGGGCACTACAATGAGCAGTTCTTC. Translation gives CASSDGQGHYNEQFF.

This clonotype was seen only a few times. The chain's CDR3 is CAWSAAWGDRGPVFSKNIQYF. DNA of the CDR3: TGTGCCTGGAGTGCAGCTTGGGGGGACAGGGGGCCCGTTTTCTCCAAAAACATTCAGTACTTC. The V and J genes are TRBV30 and TRBJ2-4; 12 bases are shared with TRBD1. The CDR3 has 21 amino acids. The junction had 18 bases not matched to a gene; V was cut back by 1 base and J by 2 bases. Germline V CDR1 and CDR2: GTSNPN, SVGIG (reference sequence). Full variable domain (remainder filled in from reference TRBV30 and TRBJ2-4): SQTIHQWPATLVQPVGSPLSLECTVEGTSNPNLYWYRQAAGRGLQLLFYSVGIGQISSEVPQNLSASRPQDRQFILSSKKLLLSDSGFYLCAWSAAWGDRGPVFSKNIQYFGAGTRLSVL.

In this sample, this clonotype turned up a few times. The chain joins TRBV27 to TRBJ1-2, with 8 nucleotides matching TRBD1. Losses at the gene ends were 6 bases for V and 6 bases for J; bases not matched to a gene: 3. This CDR3 contains 12 residues. Per germline, CDR1 MNHEY and CDR2 SMNVEV (reference sequence). In DNA form, the CDR3 reads TGTGCCAGCAGCCGGACAGGGAATGGCTACACCTTC. This gives the protein CASSRTGNGYTF.

The table lists this clonotype with many counts. The V gene is TRBV29-1, the J gene TRBJ2-1; 7 positions agree with TRBD2. Unmatched junction bases numbered 17, after V lost 4 bases and J lost 8 bases. CDR3 length: 16 residues. Germline V gene lookup returns CDR1 SQVTM and CDR2 ANQGSEA. In nucleotides, the CDR3 is TGCAGCGTTGTCCCACCGTCCGCGGGAGCTCGGTATGAGCAGTTCTTC. Translating it yields CSVVPPSAGARYEQFF.

This clonotype appeared many times. This chain links TRBV19 with TRBJ2-4; 12 bases line up with TRBD2. The germline V gene has CDR1 LNHDA and CDR2 SQIVND (reference sequence). CDR3 length: 15 amino acids. V shed 7 bases, J shed 1 base, and the junction held 2 bases outside the gene matches. The CDR3 protein is CASTLAGGAKNIQYF. The CDR3, as DNA: TGTGCCAGTACCCTAGCGGGAGGGGCCAAAAACATTCAGTACTTC.

The table lists this clonotype with many counts. V and J are TRBV5-1 and TRBJ1-4, with 7 positions matching TRBD1. The CDR3 sequence is 18 residues long. J gave up 7 bases and V 0 bases, and 15 bases lay outside the gene matches. Per germline, CDR1 SGHRS and CDR2 YFSETQ. CDR3 sequence reads: CASSLARGGSEEGEKLFF. Written as DNA, the CDR3 is TGCGCCAGCAGCTTGGCCAGGGGGGGCAGCGAGGAAGGTGAAAAACTGTTTTTT.

This clonotype was seen more than once but under ten times. V gene TRBV19 combines with J gene TRBJ2-5, with a weak D call TRBD2 (6 bases). The CDR3 extends over 16 amino acids. V was shortened by 2 bases and J by 4 bases, with 17 bases between the two germline ends. Germline CDR1 LNHDA, CDR2 SQIVND (reference sequence). The CDR3 is CASSISGGGIGETQYF. The CDR3 bases are TGTGCCAGTAGTATATCCGGGGGAGGCATCGGAGAGACCCAGTACTTC.